This record covers a single T cell receptor (beta chain). The data stem from a study of blood T cell repertoires in COVID-19. Authors' data handling: By means of reference gene primer amplification, nucleated cell counts were estimated. Some clones are missing from TCRdb's copy, which holds only in-frame ones; the method was immunoSEQ multiplex PCR. V, J and clone size are those of that table, while D and trimming were read from the DNA. The sample shows about 270,000 clones, more than 75% of them seen only once. The study drew participants aged 18 to 89 years from around 24 US areas. Cohort assignment relied on participant-reported clinical history. Sequencing was carried out using PBMCs or T cells enriched from blood (not recorded which). This clonotype was obtained from a woman between 40 and 50 years old with acute COVID-19.

CDR3 amino acids: CASSILGGGAYNEQFF. The CDR3 region has the DNA TGTGCCAGTAGTATATTGGGCGGGGGGGCCTACAATGAGCAGTTCTTC. The V and J genes are TRBV19 and TRBJ2-1, with TRBD2 identical over 9 bases. CDR1 and CDR2 from the germline V gene are LNHDA and SQIVND (reference sequence). CDR3 length: 16 residues. V shed 2 bases and J 2 bases; nucleotides not matched to a gene: 4.